The 25 T cell receptor beta chains below come from one sample, sequenced in a study of blood T cell repertoires in COVID-19. Assay: immunoSEQ multiplex PCR; the TCRdb copy retains only in-frame clones and omits some. The sample lists about 190,000 clones, nearly 90% occurring once. The sequenced sample was peripheral blood. The source of these receptors is a man aged 60 to 75 with active or convalescent COVID-19.

This chain links TRBV19 with TRBJ2-1, with unresolved D. The length of the CDR3 is 12 residues. Germline V lookup: CDR1 LNHDA, CDR2 SQIVND (reference sequence). Trimming took 5 bases from V and 4 from J, leaving 6 bases between them. Written as DNA, the CDR3 is TGTGCCAGTAGTGGGCCGTACAATGAGCAGTTCTTC. This translates into CASSGPYNEQFF.

The V gene is TRBV7-8, the J gene TRBJ1-3; D is undetermined. Germline loops: CDR1 SGHVS, CDR2 FQNEAQ. Trimming took off 1 base at V and 4 bases at J, with 8 bases between the two ends. The CDR3 totals 14 residues. The CDR3 DNA sequence: TGTGCCAGCAGCTTAGGGTGGGCGGGAAACACCATATATTTT. Amino acid sequence: CASSLGWAGNTIYF.

V and J are TRBV18 and TRBJ2-3; 7 bases map to TRBD2. In germline, CDR1 is KGHSH, CDR2 LQKENI. The CDR3 length is 17 residues. Trimming took 0 bases from V and 5 from J; bases not matched to a gene: 11. Here the CDR3 reads CASSPPSGGRRVDTQYF. The DNA of the CDR3 is TGTGCCAGCTCACCACCTTCTGGCGGGAGAAGGGTAGATACGCAGTATTTT.

V and J are TRBV11-3 and TRBJ2-2; D uncertain. This CDR3 comprises 19 residues. The germline V gene encodes CDR1 SGHNT and CDR2 YENEEA. Trimming took off 2 bases at V and 1 base at J, with 20 bases between the two ends. CDR3 in DNA: TGTGCCAGCAGCTTAAGCCCCCCCCTCGGAGAATTGAACACCGGGGAGCTGTTTTTT. Protein: CASSLSPPLGELNTGELFF.

J is TRBJ1-1 and V is TRBV18; 7 nucleotides line up with TRBD1. Unmatched junction bases numbered 5, after V lost 3 bases and J lost 1 base. The CDR3 totals 15 residues. The germline CDR1 and CDR2 sequences are KGHSH and LQKENI. The CDR3 is CASSPKGTANTEAFF. CDR3 in DNA: TGTGCCAGCTCACCCAAAGGGACAGCGAACACTGAAGCTTTCTTT.

The chain couples TRBV19 to TRBJ1-1; 11 nucleotides line up with TRBD1. The CDR3 contains 15 residues. Germline CDR1 LNHDA, CDR2 SQIVND (reference sequence). Unmatched junction bases numbered 7, after V lost 5 bases and J lost 5 bases. The CDR3 protein is CASSAGQGAETEAFF. The CDR3 coding sequence is TGTGCCAGTAGTGCCGGACAGGGGGCTGAGACTGAAGCTTTCTTT.

The V call is TRBV5-1, the J call TRBJ2-2; D gene ambiguous. CDR1 and CDR2 from the germline V gene are SGHRS and YFSETQ. This CDR3 region has 14 residues. Between the trimmed V and J ends, which lost 7 bases and 6 bases, there was a span of 16 bases. The CDR3 here is CASCASKISGELFF. The CDR3 DNA reads TGCGCCAGCTGCGCCTCGAAGATCTCCGGGGAGCTGTTTTTT.

This chain joins TRBV5-4 and TRBJ2-3; 9 bases are a match to TRBD2. The length of the CDR3 is 16 residues. After removal of 3 bases from V and 0 bases from J, the junction contained 5 bases not matched to a gene. The germline CDR1 and CDR2 sequences are SGHNT and YYREEE (reference sequence). The CDR3 spells CASSSRLAESTDTQYF. The CDR3 DNA follows: TGTGCCAGCAGCTCAAGACTAGCGGAGAGCACAGATACGCAGTATTTT. Full variable domain (rest looked up from reference TRBV5-4 and TRBJ2-3): ETGVTQSPTHLIKTRGQQVTLRCSSQSGHNTVSWYQQALGQGPQFIFQYYREEENGRGNFPPRFSGLQFPNYSSELNVNALELDDSALYLCASSSRLAESTDTQYFGPGTRLTVL.

V gene TRBV5-1 combines with J gene TRBJ2-3; a weak D match, TRBD2 (5 bases). Germline loops: CDR1 SGHRS, CDR2 YFSETQ. This CDR3 region has 12 residues. V lost 0 bases, J lost 6 bases, and 5 bases lay in between. Here the CDR3 DNA reads TGCGCCAGCAGCTTGGGGGAGGATACGCAGTATTTT. Translating it yields CASSLGEDTQYF. The entire variable domain, with the rest obtained from reference TRBV5-1 and TRBJ2-3, is as follows: KAGVTQTPRYLIKTRGQQVTLSCSPISGHRSVSWYQQTPGQGLQFLFEYFSETQRNKGNFPGRFSGRQFSNSRSEMNVSTLELGDSALYLCASSLGEDTQYFGPGTRLTVL.

In regard to this clone: The same CDR3 can be traced to other DNA sequences in this sample. CDR3 protein: CASSATGSGNTIYF. The CDR3 DNA reads as TGTGCCAGCAGCGCGACAGGATCTGGAAACACCATATATTTT. This chain uses TRBV9 with TRBJ1-3, with D maybe TRBD1 (6 bases). Trimming removed 3 bases at V and 1 base at J, with 8 bases between. The CDR3 extends over 14 amino acids. Germline V gene data show CDR1 as SGDLS and CDR2 as YYNGEE. Looking up the rest from reference TRBV9 and TRBJ1-3 gives the full variable domain: DSGVTQTPKHLITATGQRVTLRCSPRSGDLSVYWYQQSLDQGLQFLIQYYNGEERAKGNILERFSAQQFPDLHSELNLSSLELGDSALYFCASSATGSGNTIYFGEGSWLTVV.

The chain has TRBV24-1 and TRBJ2-7; D may be TRBD1 (5 bases). This CDR3 is 14 amino acids long. Germline V CDR1 and CDR2: KGHDR, SFDVKD. Between the trimmed V and J ends, which lost 7 bases and 1 base, there was a span of 13 bases. As DNA, the CDR3 is TGTGCCACCAGGAATGACCAGGGTTCCTACGAGCAGTACTTC. Translated, it gives CATRNDQGSYEQYF.

V usage is TRBV19 and J usage is TRBJ1-6; D is unclear. This CDR3 comprises 13 residues. V lost 6 bases and J 6 bases, leaving 9 bases between the germline ends. The germline V gene encodes CDR1 LNHDA and CDR2 SQIVND (reference sequence). The CDR3 here is CASRAGVNSPLHF. The CDR3 coding sequence is TGTGCCAGTAGGGCCGGGGTTAATTCACCCCTCCACTTT.

This chain uses TRBV5-1 with TRBJ2-1; TRBD2 matches 8 bases. V gave up 3 bases and J gave up 5 bases; unmatched junction bases: 10. Germline lookup yields CDR1 SGHRS and CDR2 YFSETQ. The CDR3 runs 16 residues. For the CDR3, the DNA is TGCGCCAGCAGCTGGGGGGGTGCGGGGGGACACAATGAGCAGTTCTTC. This translates into CASSWGGAGGHNEQFF. The full variable domain, completed using reference TRBV5-1 and TRBJ2-1, is KAGVTQTPRYLIKTRGQQVTLSCSPISGHRSVSWYQQTPGQGLQFLFEYFSETQRNKGNFPGRFSGRQFSNSRSEMNVSTLELGDSALYLCASSWGGAGGHNEQFFGPGTRLTVL.

The chain carries TRBV7-3 and TRBJ2-3, with no clear D. Germline CDR1 reads SGHTA; CDR2 reads FQGTGA. Trimming shortened V by 5 bases and J by 1 base, and 10 bases separated the two germline ends. The CDR3 runs 14 residues. This chain's CDR3 is CASSPHSGTDTQYF. CDR3 nucleotides: TGTGCCAGCAGCCCTCATTCGGGCACAGATACGCAGTATTTT.

The V call is TRBV7-2, the J call TRBJ2-2; 7 positions match TRBD1. The germline V gene has CDR1 SGHTA and CDR2 FQGNSA. This CDR3 has 12 amino acids. V lost 2 bases, J lost 15 bases, and 6 bases stayed unmatched. CDR3 nucleotide sequence: TGTGCCAGCAGCTTACGACAGGGTCGGATGTTTTTT. The encoded protein is CASSLRQGRMFF. Filled out from reference TRBV7-2 and TRBJ2-2, the complete variable domain reads GAGVSQSPSNKVTEKGKDVELRCDPISGHTALYWYRQSLGQGLEFLIYFQGNSAPDKSGLPSDRFSAERTGGSVSTLTIQRTQQEDSAVYLCASSLRQGRMFFGEGSRLTVL.

The chain has TRBV7-9 and TRBJ2-1, with D unresolved. Germline V lookup: CDR1 SEHNR, CDR2 FQNEAQ (reference sequence). V gave up 1 base and J gave up 0 bases, with 4 bases separating them. The CDR3 contains 14 residues. Here the CDR3 DNA reads TGTGCCAGCAGCTTAGTCGGCTCCTACAATGAGCAGTTCTTC. Protein: CASSLVGSYNEQFF. Variable domain in full (rest from reference TRBV7-9 and TRBJ2-1): DTGVSQNPRHKITKRGQNVTFRCDPISEHNRLYWYRQTLGQGPEFLTYFQNEAQLEKSRLLSDRFSAERPKGSFSTLEIQRTEQGDSAMYLCASSLVGSYNEQFFGPGTRLTVL.

The CDR3 protein is CASSVVRVAGENGYTF. CDR3 nucleotides: TGTGCCAGCAGTGTGGTTCGAGTTGCGGGGGAGAATGGCTACACCTTC. V gene TRBV6-4 combines with J gene TRBJ1-2; perhaps TRBD1 as D (5 bases). The V end lost 4 bases, the J end lost 6 bases, and 21 bases lay between the germline ends. The length of the CDR3 is 16 residues. Per germline, CDR1 MRHNA and CDR2 SNTAGT.

This clone was recorded a few times. This chain uses TRBV27 with TRBJ2-7, with 7 bases fitting TRBD2. V gave up 7 bases and J gave up 3 bases; unmatched junction bases: 12. Per germline, CDR1 MNHEY and CDR2 SMNVEV (reference sequence). There are 15 residues in the CDR3. Here the CDR3 reads CASKPWGREDYEQYF. CDR3 nucleotide sequence: TGTGCCAGCAAACCATGGGGACGGGAGGACTACGAGCAGTACTTC.

In nucleotides, the CDR3 is TGCGCCAGCAGCTTGGTTTTTTTTGGCAGAGGGTCAAACGAGCAGTACTTC. Protein: CASSLVFFGRGSNEQYF. The J gene is TRBJ2-7, the V gene TRBV5-1, with D possibly matching TRBD2 (5 bases). V lost 0 bases, J lost 5 bases, and 21 bases lay in between. The CDR3 contains 17 residues. CDR1 and CDR2 (germline): SGHRS, YFSETQ. The entire variable domain, with the rest obtained from reference TRBV5-1 and TRBJ2-7, is as follows: KAGVTQTPRYLIKTRGQQVTLSCSPISGHRSVSWYQQTPGQGLQFLFEYFSETQRNKGNFPGRFSGRQFSNSRSEMNVSTLELGDSALYLCASSLVFFGRGSNEQYFGPGTRLTVT.

A single count supports this clone. This sequence joins TRBV3-1 (or the pseudogene TRBV3-2) and TRBJ1-2, with unresolved D. CDR3 length equals 14 residues. The germline V gene encodes CDR1 LGHDT and CDR2 YNNKEL (reference sequence). V was pared by 0 bases and J by 8 bases, with 13 bases between. CDR3 coding DNA: TGTGCCAGCAGCCAAGATTGGGAGGGCAGGGGCTACACCTTC. It translates to CASSQDWEGRGYTF.

This clone has a single count. The rearrangement joins TRBV24-1 to TRBJ2-2, with 9 bases lining up with TRBD2. CDR1 is KGHDR, CDR2 SFDVKD, per germline. With V trimmed by 7 bases and J by 6 bases, 8 bases remained unmatched. The CDR3 consists of 15 residues. CDR3 sequence (DNA): TGTGCCACCAGGGAGGGATCTAGCGGGGCCGGGGAGCTGTTTTTT. Encoded protein: CATREGSSGAGELFF.

The chain recombines TRBV18 with TRBJ1-4, with no clear D. The germline gives CDR1 KGHSH, CDR2 LQKENI. Trimming removed 2 bases from V and 8 bases from J, with 9 bases in between. The CDR3 is 13 residues long. As DNA, the CDR3 is TGTGCCAGCTCACCAGGAGCGGGGGAAAAACTGTTTTTT. This gives the protein CASSPGAGEKLFF.

The genes are TRBV5-1 and TRBJ2-1; 9 bases are a match to TRBD2. Germline V gene data show CDR1 as SGHRS and CDR2 as YFSETQ. CDR3 size: 14 residues. The trim removed 2 bases at V and 7 bases at J, leaving 4 bases unmatched. The CDR3: CASSFLAGVNEQFF. The DNA of the CDR3 is TGCGCCAGCAGCTTCTTAGCGGGGGTAAATGAGCAGTTCTTC.

V usage is TRBV5-1 and J usage is TRBJ1-2; 7 nucleotides agree with TRBD1. Germline V gene data show CDR1 as SGHRS and CDR2 as YFSETQ. V trimming: 8 bases; J trimming: 7 bases; junction bases outside the gene matches: 14. CDR3 length: 14 amino acids. Here the CDR3 reads CARERRRQGCGYTF. The CDR3 region has the DNA TGCGCCAGAGAGAGACGGCGACAGGGTTGTGGCTACACCTTC.

This clone is a singleton in its sample. V is TRBV19 and J is TRBJ2-1, with D perhaps matching TRBD1 (6 bases). V lost 3 bases and J 4 bases, leaving 16 bases between the germline ends. CDR3 length equals 16 residues. The germline gives CDR1 LNHDA, CDR2 SQIVND (reference sequence). The CDR3 DNA reads TGTGCCAGTAGTATCGAGGACAGTGGTAATTACAATGAGCAGTTCTTC. Protein sequence: CASSIEDSGNYNEQFF.